The clone carrying this TCR beta chain was detected only once. This CDR3 is 16 amino acids long. J lost 3 bases, V lost 4 bases, and 12 bases had no gene match. Germline V gene sequence: CDR1 LNHDA, CDR2 SQIVND (reference sequence). The data are from a study of blood T cell repertoires in COVID-19. For the study at large: Material from acute and convalescent COVID-19 was sourced from the United States, Italy and Spain. Sources were T cells, B-cell-depleted T cells, or PBMCs; the material itself was cDNA or gDNA.

Study processing details: Counts of nucleated cells, estimated from reference gene primer amplification, were obtained. Assay: immunoSEQ multiplex PCR; the TCRdb copy retains only in-frame clones and omits some. V and J calls and clone size follow that table, whereas D and trimming were derived from the DNA. The sample has about 100,000 clones, roughly four fifths seen once. Sequencing was performed on peripheral blood. The chain carries TRBV19 and TRBJ2-7, with 7 bases lining up with TRBD1. The source of this sequence is a man in his 60s with acute or convalescent COVID-19. The DNA of the CDR3 is TGTGCCAGTAGTAGCTACTTCGGGGACAGCCTCTACGAGCAGTACTTC. It yields the protein CASSSYFGDSLYEQYF.